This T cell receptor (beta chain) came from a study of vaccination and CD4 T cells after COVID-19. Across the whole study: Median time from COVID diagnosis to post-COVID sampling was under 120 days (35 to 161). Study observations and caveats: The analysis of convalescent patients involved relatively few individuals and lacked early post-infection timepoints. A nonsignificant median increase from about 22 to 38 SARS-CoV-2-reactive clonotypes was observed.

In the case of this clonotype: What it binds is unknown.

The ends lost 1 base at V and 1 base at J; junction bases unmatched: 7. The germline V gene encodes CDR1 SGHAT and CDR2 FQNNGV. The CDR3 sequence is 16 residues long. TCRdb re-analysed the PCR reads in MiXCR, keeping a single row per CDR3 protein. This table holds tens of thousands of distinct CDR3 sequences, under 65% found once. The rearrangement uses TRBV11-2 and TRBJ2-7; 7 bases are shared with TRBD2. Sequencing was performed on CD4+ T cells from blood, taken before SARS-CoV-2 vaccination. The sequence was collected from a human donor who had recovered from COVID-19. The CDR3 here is CASSLVAASGSYEQYF. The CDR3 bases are TGTGCCAGCAGCTTAGTCGCGGCTAGCGGTTCCTACGAGCAGTACTTC.